This T cell receptor (beta chain) is drawn from a study of blood T cells in healthy people across ages. V lost 11 bases to trimming and J lost 5 bases, with 15 bases between them. The CDR3 contains 13 residues. CDR1 and CDR2 from the germline V gene are KGHDR and SFDVKD. A second roughly 6 to 11 cycle PCR used barcoded and J-beta primers. TCRdb fed the 5' RACE reads into MiXCR, producing one record per CDR3 protein. The repertoire has 1,500,000 or so distinct CDR3 sequences, roughly 60% of them found once; the top ten carry under 8.5%. Study findings and constraints: Observed TCR beta diversity showed a strong correlation with the percentage of naive T cells as measured by flow cytometry. It was held that the diversity estimates obtained from one million T cells were underestimates.

Comment on this clonotype: Its antigen is not known.

The origin of this receptor is a man aged 18 to 30 in good health. The chain couples TRBV24-1 to TRBJ2-1; weak D call: TRBD2 (5 bases). Sequencing used blood. DNA for the CDR3: TGTGCCATAGCGACACACAACCACAATGAGCAGTTCTTC. This codes for CAIATHNHNEQFF.